This T cell receptor (beta chain) was found in a study of response to subunit inactivated influenza vaccine. This clonotype was detected many times. Its cognate antigen is unknown. TCRdb re-called the RT-PCR reads through MiXCR, storing one row per CDR3 protein. The sample has 630,000 or so distinct CDR3 sequences; around 14% are singletons. General observations from the study: Authors suggested few new T cells are recruited by each seasonal influenza vaccination.

The sample here was PBMCs from blood, taken about 11 days after vaccination. The source is a man aged 50 or older who received an inactivated influenza vaccine.

CDR3 loop: CASSFNQGASTDTQYF. The CDR3 DNA follows: TGCGCCAGCAGCTTCAACCAGGGGGCAAGCACAGATACGCAGTATTTT. The chain recombines TRBV5-1 with TRBJ2-3; 8 nucleotides agree with TRBD1. Losses at the gene ends were 2 bases for V and 0 bases for J; bases not matched to a gene: 5. There are 16 residues in the CDR3. Germline assignment: CDR1 SGHRS and CDR2 YFSETQ.